The 23 T cell receptor beta chains below all came from one sample that was sequenced in a study of control samples from healthy donors and cancer patients (TCRdb year 2020). The library was prepared using the immunoSEQ multiplex PCR assay. Held by TCRdb, this immuneACCESS table contains in-frame sequences only and omits some clones. Under half of the omission traces to an unresolved V gene where checked; the cause of the rest is unknown. A total of around 70,000 clones appear in this sample, 75% to 85% of them only once. About a sixth of the sample lies in the top ten. The sequenced sample consisted of blood. These TCRs come from a man between 60 and 75 years old in good health.

The chain joins TRBV12-3 or TRBV12-4 to TRBJ2-5, with TRBD1 identical over 7 bases. The CDR3 loop spans 13 amino acids. In DNA, the CDR3 is TGTGTCAGTACAGGGGTGGCAGGGGAGACCCAGTACTTC. Amino acids: CVSTGVAGETQYF.

This chain uses TRBV7-8 with TRBJ2-3; TRBD2 matches at 10 bases. J lost 3 bases, V lost 6 bases, and 6 bases had no gene match. In germline, CDR1 is SGHVS, CDR2 FQNEAQ. The CDR3 has 15 amino acids. CDR3 sequence reads: CASRLGLARTDTQYF. CDR3 DNA: TGTGCCAGCAGGTTGGGACTAGCGAGAACAGATACGCAGTATTTT.

In this sample, this clone turned up a few times. The chain couples TRBV7-6 to TRBJ2-3; 10 bases are shared with TRBD2. J was trimmed by 4 bases and V by 5 bases; bases with no gene match: 9. The CDR3 covers 16 residues. Germline V gives CDR1 SGHVS, CDR2 FNYEAQ. CDR3 sequence reads: CASSATPSGSPDTQYF. The CDR3 nucleotides are TGTGCCAGCAGCGCCACTCCTAGCGGGAGCCCAGATACGCAGTATTTT.

This clone was detected only a few times. The rearrangement uses TRBV6-6 and TRBJ2-7; possibly TRBD2 for D (5 bases). Germline V gene data show CDR1 as MNHNY and CDR2 as SVGAGI (reference sequence). The CDR3 covers 13 residues. V was clipped by 5 bases and J by 2 bases, with 10 bases between them. The CDR3 DNA reads TGTGCCAGCAGTCTACTAGAGGCCTACGAGCAGTACTTC. This translates into CASSLLEAYEQYF.

This chain uses TRBV7-2 with TRBJ2-7; 11 bases are a match to TRBD2. The CDR3 is 18 residues long. Germline CDR1 and CDR2: SGHTA and FQGNSA. The V segment lost 2 bases and the J segment 0 bases; nucleotides outside the gene matches: 9. The CDR3 DNA reads as TGTGCCAGCAGCTTAAGTCGGACTAGCGGGTGGAGCTCCTACGAGCAGTACTTC. This sequence encodes CASSLSRTSGWSSYEQYF.

This clone was recorded only once. The V call is TRBV27, the J call TRBJ1-2; D is ambiguous. Germline V gives CDR1 MNHEY, CDR2 SMNVEV (reference sequence). V was clipped by 0 bases and J by 7 bases, with 9 bases between them. This CDR3 region has 13 residues. CDR3 in amino acids: CASSLSAASGYTF. The CDR3 nucleotides read TGTGCCAGCAGTTTATCGGCCGCGAGTGGCTACACCTTC.

The rearrangement uses TRBV13 and TRBJ2-5, with TRBD2 matching over 11 bases. The V gene end was trimmed by 1 base and the J gene end by 4 bases; junction bases not matched to a gene: 2. The CDR3 consists of 15 residues. The germline V gene has CDR1 PRHDT and CDR2 FYEKMQ (reference sequence). The chain's CDR3 is CASSLELAGAETQYF. DNA of the CDR3: TGTGCCAGCAGCTTAGAACTAGCGGGAGCAGAGACCCAGTACTTC.

The chain couples TRBV25-1 to TRBJ2-7, with no clear D. Germline assignment: CDR1 MGHDK and CDR2 SYGVNS. The CDR3 is made up of 13 amino acids. Trimming removed 4 bases from V and 5 bases from J, with 12 bases in between. CDR3 region: CASSGLISNEQYF. The DNA for the CDR3 is TGTGCCAGCAGTGGGCTCATATCGAACGAGCAGTACTTC.

The V and J genes are TRBV2 and TRBJ1-1; no clear D gene. This CDR3 region has 15 residues. Germline CDR1 and CDR2: SNHLY and FYNNEI. V lost 2 bases and J 1 base, leaving 11 bases between the germline ends. CDR3 in amino acids: CASSEQRLSNTEAFF. In nucleotides, the CDR3 is TGTGCCAGCAGTGAACAGAGACTCTCGAACACTGAAGCTTTCTTT.

The V call is TRBV9, the J call TRBJ2-5; D not certain. Germline CDR1 reads SGDLS; CDR2 reads YYNGEE. Trimming removed 4 bases at V and 5 bases at J, with 18 bases between. CDR3 size: 15 residues. CDR3 residues: CASSPSSQPGETQYF. CDR3 coding DNA: TGTGCCAGCAGCCCCTCGTCGCAGCCCGGGGAGACCCAGTACTTC. The variable domain in full, completed from reference TRBV9 and TRBJ2-5, reads DSGVTQTPKHLITATGQRVTLRCSPRSGDLSVYWYQQSLDQGLQFLIQYYNGEERAKGNILERFSAQQFPDLHSELNLSSLELGDSALYFCASSPSSQPGETQYFGPGTRLLVL.

The CDR3 DNA follows: TGTGCCAGCTCGGCAGGTACGGCGGCATATGAAAAACTGTTTTTT. Its translation: CASSAGTAAYEKLFF. The chain recombines TRBV6-5 with TRBJ1-4; unclear D gene. This CDR3 spans 15 amino acids. Per the germline V gene, CDR1 is MNHEY and CDR2 is SVGAGI. The V end lost 8 bases, the J end lost 6 bases, and 19 bases lay between the germline ends.

This clone was seen just once. V usage is TRBV25-1 and J usage is TRBJ1-1; no clear D gene. V lost 5 bases to trimming and J lost 8 bases, with 15 bases between them. The CDR3 sequence is 13 residues long. Germline values: CDR1 MGHDK, CDR2 SYGVNS. The CDR3 sequence is CASSPRRDSEAFF. The CDR3 bases are TGTGCCAGCAGTCCTCGAAGGGATTCGGAAGCTTTCTTT.

The chain's CDR3 is CASSQGPSGRYEQYF. CDR3 nucleotide sequence: TGTGCCAGCAGCCAAGGCCCTAGCGGGAGATACGAGCAGTACTTC. The gene calls are TRBV3-1 (or the pseudogene TRBV3-2) and TRBJ2-7; TRBD2 aligns across 10 bases. Germline trimming cut 1 base from V and 4 bases from J; bases unmatched to any gene: 4. This CDR3 region has 15 residues. Germline CDR1 is LGHDT and CDR2 is YNNKEL (reference sequence).

The J gene is TRBJ2-7, the V gene TRBV7-8, with 7 bases matching TRBD1. The length of the CDR3 is 14 residues. V lost 5 bases to trimming and J lost 2 bases; unmatched junction nucleotides: 6. Germline V gene sequence: CDR1 SGHVS, CDR2 FQNEAQ. Here the CDR3 reads CASSLRDSPYEQYF. CDR3 sequence (DNA): TGTGCCAGCAGCCTAAGGGACAGTCCCTACGAGCAGTACTTC.

The J gene is TRBJ2-1, the V gene TRBV9; no reliable D call. Germline-derived CDR1 and CDR2 are SGDLS and YYNGEE. This CDR3 is built from 12 residues. V was shortened by 0 bases and J by 10 bases, with 8 bases between the two germline ends. CDR3 nucleotide sequence: TGTGCCAGCAGCGTAGGTGACGGGGAGCAGTTCTTC. Translating gives CASSVGDGEQFF.

The CDR3 DNA reads as TGTGCCAGCAGCGGAACGACTAGCGGGAGTACAGATACGCAGTATTTT. This encodes CASSGTTSGSTDTQYF. V is TRBV7-9 and J is TRBJ2-3; 12 bases are a match to TRBD2. CDR3 length equals 16 residues. Germline CDR1 SEHNR, CDR2 FQNEAQ (reference sequence). After removal of 5 bases from V and 3 bases from J, the junction contained 6 bases not matched to a gene. Full variable domain (rest looked up from reference TRBV7-9 and TRBJ2-3): DTGVSQNPRHKITKRGQNVTFRCDPISEHNRLYWYRQTLGQGPEFLTYFQNEAQLEKSRLLSDRFSAERPKGSFSTLEIQRTEQGDSAMYLCASSGTTSGSTDTQYFGPGTRLTVL.

The CDR3 loop reads CASSSHRVNEQFF. As DNA, the CDR3 is TGTGCCAGCAGCTCCCACAGGGTGAATGAGCAGTTCTTC. This chain uses TRBV7-9 with TRBJ2-1; TRBD1 might be the D (6 bases). CDR1 is SEHNR, CDR2 FQNEAQ, per germline (reference sequence). This CDR3 has 13 residues. Trimming took off 4 bases at V and 7 bases at J, with 11 bases between the two ends.

The J gene is TRBJ1-2, the V gene TRBV6-6; D is uncertain. CDR3 length: 14 amino acids. The germline V gene encodes CDR1 MNHNY and CDR2 SVGAGI (reference sequence). V was cut by 2 bases and J by 4 bases, with 11 bases left in between. In nucleotides, the CDR3 is TGTGCCAGCAGTTACCGGGCCGAGCTCTATGGCTACACCTTC. It encodes CASSYRAELYGYTF.

The chain has TRBV7-2 and TRBJ1-4; weak D call: TRBD1 (5 bases). This CDR3 contains 18 residues. Germline V CDR1 and CDR2: SGHTA, FQGNSA. V was pared by 1 base and J by 7 bases, with 22 bases between. This chain's CDR3 is CASSLGSSGPNRGEKLFF. As DNA, the CDR3 is TGTGCCAGCAGCTTAGGCTCATCCGGGCCAAATAGGGGTGAAAAACTGTTTTTT.

The CDR3 sequence is CASSLGLAGGSWNEQFF. The CDR3 DNA is TGTGCCAGTAGTCTGGGACTAGCGGGAGGGAGTTGGAATGAGCAGTTCTTC. The V call is TRBV19, the J call TRBJ2-1; 16 bases fit TRBD2. The CDR3 spans 17 residues. V dropped 5 bases and J dropped 7; count of bases not matched to a gene: 8. Germline V gives CDR1 LNHDA, CDR2 SQIVND (reference sequence). The whole variable domain, remainder taken from reference TRBV19 and TRBJ2-1, is DGGITQSPKYLFRKEGQNVTLSCEQNLNHDAMYWYRQDPGQGLRLIYYSQIVNDFQKGDIAEGYSVSREKKESFPLTVTSAQKNPTAFYLCASSLGLAGGSWNEQFFGPGTRLTVL.

The rearrangement uses TRBV7-9 and TRBJ2-5; D perhaps matches TRBD1 (5 bases). The CDR3 is made up of 14 amino acids. Trimming cost V 6 bases and J 0 bases, with 11 bases left between them. Germline loops: CDR1 SEHNR, CDR2 FQNEAQ (reference sequence). The CDR3, as DNA: TGTGCCAGCAGACCGACAGACTACCAAGAGACCCAGTACTTC. Amino acid sequence: CASRPTDYQETQYF.

The gene calls are TRBV5-4 and TRBJ1-2, with 7 bases fitting TRBD1. J lost 2 bases, V lost 0 bases, and 4 bases had no gene match. CDR3 length: 15 amino acids. Germline V lookup: CDR1 SGHNT, CDR2 YYREEE (reference sequence). CDR3 residues: CASSLEGARNYGYTF. The CDR3 region has the DNA TGTGCCAGCAGCTTGGAGGGGGCACGGAACTATGGCTACACCTTC.

V usage is TRBV18 and J usage is TRBJ1-1; D is unclear. This CDR3 comprises 15 residues. The V and J ends lost 3 bases and 2 bases respectively, with 13 bases between them. The germline V gene has CDR1 KGHSH and CDR2 LQKENI. The CDR3 nucleotides read TGTGCCAGCTCACCTTTTCAGGAACTAAACACTGAAGCTTTCTTT. Residues: CASSPFQELNTEAFF.